At least ten counts were recorded for the clone carrying this T cell receptor (beta chain). Preparation of the TCRbeta library was carried out with unique molecular identifiers. TCRdb used MiXCR to reprocess the PCR reads, holding one entry per CDR3 protein. The data contain hundreds of thousands of distinct CDR3 sequences, less than 9% of them singletons. The data stem from a study of T-cell reconstitution after alpha-beta-depleted transplantation in children. Trimming took 0 bases from V and 1 from J, leaving 8 bases between them. Germline assignment: CDR1 MRHNA and CDR2 SNTAGT. This CDR3 spans 15 amino acids.

The source of this sequence is a male patient under 18 who had a stem cell transplant for acute lymphoblastic leukemia, so the T cells may come from the graft donor. The V gene is TRBV6-4, the J gene TRBJ2-3; possibly TRBD1 for D (5 bases). Source: PBMCs, mostly from graft donor cells, taken 180 days after TCRalphabeta/CD19-depleted stem cell transplant. CDR3 nucleotide sequence: TGTGCCAGCAGTGACTCTGGGGCCCGCACAGATACGCAGTATTTT. The encoded protein is CASSDSGARTDTQYF.